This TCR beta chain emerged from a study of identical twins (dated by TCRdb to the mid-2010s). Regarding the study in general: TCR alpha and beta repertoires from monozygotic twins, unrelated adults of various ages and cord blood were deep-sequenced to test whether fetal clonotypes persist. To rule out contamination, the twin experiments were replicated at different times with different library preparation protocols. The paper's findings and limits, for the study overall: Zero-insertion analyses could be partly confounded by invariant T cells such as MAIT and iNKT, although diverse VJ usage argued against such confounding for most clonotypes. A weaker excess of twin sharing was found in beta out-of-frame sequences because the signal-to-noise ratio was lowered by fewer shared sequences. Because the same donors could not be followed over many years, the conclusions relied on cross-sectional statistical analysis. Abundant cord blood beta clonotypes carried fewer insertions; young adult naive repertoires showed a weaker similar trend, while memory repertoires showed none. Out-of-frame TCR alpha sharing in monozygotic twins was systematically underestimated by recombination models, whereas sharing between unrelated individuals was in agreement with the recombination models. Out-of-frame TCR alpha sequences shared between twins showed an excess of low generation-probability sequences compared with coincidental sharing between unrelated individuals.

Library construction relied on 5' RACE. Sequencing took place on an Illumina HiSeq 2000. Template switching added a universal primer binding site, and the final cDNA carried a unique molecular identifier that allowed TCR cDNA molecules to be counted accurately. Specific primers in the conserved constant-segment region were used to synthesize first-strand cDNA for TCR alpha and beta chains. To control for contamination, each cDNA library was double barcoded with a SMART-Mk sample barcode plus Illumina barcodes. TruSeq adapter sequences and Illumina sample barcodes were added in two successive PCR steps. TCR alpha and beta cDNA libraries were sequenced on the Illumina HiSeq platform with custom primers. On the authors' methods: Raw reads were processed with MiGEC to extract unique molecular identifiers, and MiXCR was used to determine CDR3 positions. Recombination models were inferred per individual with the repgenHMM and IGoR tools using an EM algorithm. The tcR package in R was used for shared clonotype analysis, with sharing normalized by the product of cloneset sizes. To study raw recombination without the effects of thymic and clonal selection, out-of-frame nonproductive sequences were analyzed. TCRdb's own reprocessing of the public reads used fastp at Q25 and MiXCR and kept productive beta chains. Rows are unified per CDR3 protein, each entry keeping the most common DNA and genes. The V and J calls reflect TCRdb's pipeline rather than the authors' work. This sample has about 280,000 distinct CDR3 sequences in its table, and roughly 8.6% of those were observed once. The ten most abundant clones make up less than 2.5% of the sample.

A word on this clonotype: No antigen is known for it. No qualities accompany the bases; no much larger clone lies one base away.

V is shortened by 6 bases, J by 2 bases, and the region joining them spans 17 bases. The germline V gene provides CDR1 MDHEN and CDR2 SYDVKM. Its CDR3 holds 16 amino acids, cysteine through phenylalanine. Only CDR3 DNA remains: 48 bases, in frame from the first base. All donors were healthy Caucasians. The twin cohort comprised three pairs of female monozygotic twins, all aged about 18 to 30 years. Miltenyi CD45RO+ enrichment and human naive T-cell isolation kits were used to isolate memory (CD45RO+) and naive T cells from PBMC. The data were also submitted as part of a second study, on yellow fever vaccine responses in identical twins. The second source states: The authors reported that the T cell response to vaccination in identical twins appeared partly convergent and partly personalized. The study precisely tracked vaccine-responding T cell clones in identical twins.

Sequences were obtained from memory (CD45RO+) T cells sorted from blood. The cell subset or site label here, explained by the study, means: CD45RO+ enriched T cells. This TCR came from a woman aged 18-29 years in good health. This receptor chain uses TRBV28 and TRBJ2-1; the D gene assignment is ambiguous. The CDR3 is CASREHYPPTYNEQFF. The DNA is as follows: TGTGCCAGCAGAGAGCACTACCCGCCAACCTACAATGAGCAGTTCTTC.